Below are 30 T cell receptor beta chains sequenced from a single sample in a study of CD8 T cells in ankylosing spondylitis. TCRdb reprocessed the 5' RACE reads via MiXCR and lists one record per CDR3 protein. The data show 200,000 to 300,000 distinct CDR3 sequences, with roughly 8.2% seen just once and around 4.4% held by the top ten. The sample was blood, either unsorted or a sorted T cell fraction (not recorded which). Receptors originate from a female donor with ankylosing spondylitis or in good health (not recorded which).

The chain employs TRBV2 and TRBJ2-7, with 7 bases fitting TRBD1. V dropped 6 bases and J dropped 2; count of bases not matched to a gene: 4. CDR3 length: 13 amino acids. Germline loops: CDR1 SNHLY, CDR2 FYNNEI. The CDR3 DNA reads as TGTGCCAGCAGGGGGACAGCTGCCTACGAGCAGTACTTC. This encodes CASRGTAAYEQYF.

This clonotype appeared many times. The rearrangement uses TRBV20-1 and TRBJ1-2; possible D gene TRBD1, 5 bases. Trimming cost V 4 bases and J 5 bases, with 11 bases left between them. Germline lookup yields CDR1 DFQATT and CDR2 SNEGSKA (reference sequence). The CDR3 totals 12 residues. In nucleotides, the CDR3 is TGCAGTGCTACGACAGTAACTTATGGCTACACCTTC. This translates into CSATTVTYGYTF.

This clonotype showed up many times. The chain employs TRBV5-1 and TRBJ2-5; D might be TRBD1 (5 bases). This CDR3 spans 14 amino acids. Trimming cost V 4 bases and J 0 bases, with 10 bases left between them. The germline CDR1 and CDR2 sequences are SGHRS and YFSETQ. Here the CDR3 DNA reads TGCGCCAGCAGCCAGACAGAGTACCAAGAGACCCAGTACTTC. As protein: CASSQTEYQETQYF.

This clonotype was observed many times. The gene calls are TRBV9 and TRBJ2-3; D unclear. Trimming took off 3 bases at V and 2 bases at J, with 10 bases between the two ends. Germline V lookup: CDR1 SGDLS, CDR2 YYNGEE. CDR3 length equals 14 residues. Here the CDR3 DNA reads TGTGCCAGCAGCGACGGCCGGTCCACAGATACGCAGTATTTT. It encodes CASSDGRSTDTQYF. Looking up the rest from reference TRBV9 and TRBJ2-3 gives the full variable domain: DSGVTQTPKHLITATGQRVTLRCSPRSGDLSVYWYQQSLDQGLQFLIQYYNGEERAKGNILERFSAQQFPDLHSELNLSSLELGDSALYFCASSDGRSTDTQYFGPGTRLTVL.

This clonotype was counted ten times or more. This chain uses TRBV19 with TRBJ1-2; D call uncertain. The CDR3 totals 10 residues. Per the germline V gene, CDR1 is LNHDA and CDR2 is SQIVND (reference sequence). The V end was cut by 10 bases, the J end by 8 bases, with 11 bases between. This CDR3 reads CATFERGYTF. Here the CDR3 DNA reads TGTGCCACATTCGAGCGCGGCTACACCTTC.

This clonotype was found many times. V gene TRBV5-1 combines with J gene TRBJ2-5; D remains unclear. The CDR3 contains 14 residues. Trimming removed 5 bases from V and 1 base from J, with 12 bases in between. CDR1 is SGHRS, CDR2 YFSETQ, per germline. CDR3 in amino acids: CASRSERIQETQYF. The CDR3, as DNA: TGCGCCAGCAGGTCTGAGCGTATCCAAGAGACCCAGTACTTC.

The rearrangement links TRBV6-1 to TRBJ1-4; D unresolved. The V gene's germline CDR1 is MNHNS and CDR2 SASEGT. The V end was cut by 7 bases, the J end by 0 bases, with 18 bases between. There are 17 residues in the CDR3. CDR3 in amino acids: CASTNGGRSSTNEKLFF. The CDR3 DNA follows: TGTGCCAGCACCAACGGAGGCAGATCTTCAACTAATGAAAAACTGTTTTTT.

This clonotype came up many times. The V and J genes are TRBV2 and TRBJ1-3, with D uncertain. The CDR3 loop spans 17 amino acids. Between the trimmed V and J ends, which lost 9 bases and 1 base, there was a span of 22 bases. The germline gives CDR1 SNHLY, CDR2 FYNNEI. CDR3 nucleotides: TGTGCCAGTAAAGGACTTGGTGAGCTGATATCTGGAAACACCATATATTTT. The encoded protein is CASKGLGELISGNTIYF.

The chain combines TRBV11-2 with TRBJ2-7; TRBD2 agrees at 11 bases. Per germline, CDR1 SGHAT and CDR2 FQNNGV. The CDR3 has 17 amino acids. V was clipped by 6 bases and J by 3 bases; unmatched bases: 13. The CDR3 is CASSRLSSGRAFYEQYF. The CDR3 DNA follows: TGTGCCAGCAGTAGGTTGAGTAGCGGGAGGGCCTTCTACGAGCAGTACTTC.

This clonotype was observed many times. This chain connects TRBV24-1 to TRBJ2-1, with D possibly matching TRBD1 (5 bases). The CDR3 totals 16 residues. In germline, CDR1 is KGHDR, CDR2 SFDVKD. Trimming took 5 bases from V and 0 from J, leaving 13 bases between them. The CDR3 loop reads CATSAPTALSYNEQFF. Written as DNA, the CDR3 is TGTGCCACCAGTGCCCCGACAGCTCTCTCCTACAATGAGCAGTTCTTC.

This clonotype was seen ten or more times. This sequence joins TRBV5-1 and TRBJ2-1; D is unresolved. With 0 bases removed from V and 0 bases from J, the gap between germline ends came to 10 bases. CDR1 is SGHRS, CDR2 YFSETQ, per germline. This CDR3 is 16 amino acids long. Here the CDR3 DNA reads TGCGCCAGCAGCTTGGTCAGGACGAGCTCCTACAATGAGCAGTTCTTC. Amino acids: CASSLVRTSSYNEQFF.

This clonotype has a count of ten or more. The chain joins TRBV12-3 or TRBV12-4 to TRBJ2-3, with 11 positions matching TRBD2. J gave up 5 bases and V 3 bases, and 4 bases lay outside the gene matches. The CDR3 spans 15 residues. CDR3 nucleotides: TGTGCCAGCAGTTTCGGGCTAGCGGGAGGAGATACGCAGTATTTT. It translates to CASSFGLAGGDTQYF.

This clonotype was seen many times. The genes are TRBV5-1 and TRBJ2-1; a weak D match, TRBD2 (5 bases). V was pared by 1 base and J by 1 base, with 12 bases between. This CDR3 spans 16 amino acids. Germline V gene lookup returns CDR1 SGHRS and CDR2 YFSETQ. The CDR3 DNA follows: TGCGCCAGCAGCTTGATGAGGGTGAGGTCCTACAATGAGCAGTTCTTC. This sequence encodes CASSLMRVRSYNEQFF.

In its sample, this clonotype was seen many times. The chain couples TRBV2 to TRBJ2-1; D is unresolved. Germline V gives CDR1 SNHLY, CDR2 FYNNEI. V was cut by 7 bases and J by 0 bases, with 13 bases left in between. The CDR3 contains 15 residues. CDR3 nucleotide sequence: TGTGCCAGCAAGGAATATGTCAGCTCCTACAATGAGCAGTTCTTC. This codes for CASKEYVSSYNEQFF.

The gene calls are TRBV7-2 and TRBJ2-3; TRBD2 agrees at 7 bases. Per the germline V gene, CDR1 is SGHTA and CDR2 is FQGNSA. The CDR3 is 16 amino acids. The trim removed 2 bases at V and 2 bases at J, leaving 7 bases unmatched. The CDR3 DNA sequence: TGTGCCAGCAGCTTAAGGTGGGCGGGAGTCACAGATACGCAGTATTTT. This sequence encodes CASSLRWAGVTDTQYF.

This clonotype turned up a few times. This sequence may be a read error, since a much larger clone differs from it by one base. The chain employs TRBV3-1 and TRBJ2-1, with D maybe TRBD2 (6 bases). V was shortened by 4 bases and J by 5 bases, with 15 bases between the two germline ends. The CDR3 extends over 15 amino acids. Looked up from germline, CDR1 is LGHDT and CDR2 is YNNKEL (reference sequence). The CDR3: CASSPNSGLDNEQFF. CDR3 DNA: TGTGCCAGCAGCCCGAACAGCGGGCTGGACAATGAGCAGTTCTTC.

This clonotype was seen repeatedly, ten times or more. The chain is built from TRBV12-3 or TRBV12-4 and TRBJ2-1; D call uncertain. V lost 4 bases and J 6 bases, leaving 13 bases between the germline ends. The CDR3 contains 14 residues. CDR3 amino acids: CASSSRRGSNEQFF. CDR3 sequence (DNA): TGTGCCAGCAGTTCTCGACGAGGCAGCAATGAGCAGTTCTTC.

This clonotype turned up a few times. This sequence joins TRBV7-2 and TRBJ2-1, with D perhaps TRBD1 (6 bases). The ends were cut back, 5 bases at V and 8 bases at J, with 22 bases in the middle. The germline V gene has CDR1 SGHTA and CDR2 FQGNSA. The CDR3 is 16 residues long. Here the CDR3 reads CASSPQVALGGDEQFF. The CDR3 DNA sequence: TGTGCCAGCAGCCCCCAAGTGGCCCTTGGGGGCGATGAGCAGTTCTTC.

The chain recombines TRBV29-1 with TRBJ2-5; D gene uncertain. CDR3 length: 14 amino acids. Germline V gene data show CDR1 as SQVTM and CDR2 as ANQGSEA. With 4 bases removed from V and 4 bases from J, the gap between germline ends came to 16 bases. The CDR3 region is CSVVKGQTVETQYF. CDR3 nucleotide sequence: TGCAGCGTTGTCAAGGGCCAGACCGTAGAGACCCAGTACTTC.

This clonotype came up many times. The chain has TRBV29-1 and TRBJ2-5; unclear D gene. The CDR3 totals 14 residues. V was cut by 5 bases and J by 5 bases, with 18 bases left in between. Germline V gene lookup returns CDR1 SQVTM and CDR2 ANQGSEA. For the CDR3, the DNA is TGCAGCGTTACCCTGACACTCCTTAGGGAGACCCAGTACTTC. This encodes CSVTLTLLRETQYF.

This clonotype was counted ten times or more. V and J are TRBV7-9 and TRBJ2-7; D unclear. CDR3 size: 12 residues. In germline, CDR1 is SEHNR, CDR2 FQNEAQ (reference sequence). Trimming stripped 1 base from V and 6 bases from J, with 7 bases between. CDR3 amino acids: CASSLGVGEQYF. In DNA, the CDR3 is TGTGCCAGCAGCTTAGGAGTGGGCGAGCAGTACTTC.

This clonotype was detected ten times or more. The V gene is TRBV12-3 or TRBV12-4, the J gene TRBJ1-5, with a possible D match to TRBD1 (6 bases). V was cut by 2 bases and J by 0 bases, with 8 bases left in between. CDR3 length: 15 residues. The CDR3 protein is CASSLRGGSNQPQHF. In DNA form, the CDR3 reads TGTGCCAGCAGTTTAAGAGGGGGTAGCAATCAGCCCCAGCATTTT.

This clonotype was counted many times. V usage is TRBV28 and J usage is TRBJ1-2, with D possibly matching TRBD1 (5 bases). This CDR3 spans 16 amino acids. Germline CDR1 reads MDHEN; CDR2 reads SYDVKM. V was clipped by 6 bases and J by 8 bases, with 25 bases between them. CDR3 in amino acids: CASSRTTGGRSQGYTF. The CDR3, as DNA: TGTGCCAGCAGCCGCACCACAGGAGGGAGATCTCAAGGCTACACCTTC.

This clonotype has more than one count but fewer than ten. This chain joins TRBV29-1 and TRBJ2-3, with D possibly being TRBD2 (6 bases). V gave up 2 bases and J gave up 3 bases, with 9 bases separating them. This CDR3 contains 13 residues. The germline gives CDR1 SQVTM, CDR2 ANQGSEA. The CDR3 region is CSVEPRETDTQYF. For the CDR3, the DNA is TGCAGCGTTGAACCCCGGGAGACAGATACGCAGTATTTT.

This clonotype was recorded at least ten times. The genes are TRBV18 and TRBJ1-5, with unresolved D. This CDR3 spans 13 amino acids. V lost 5 bases and J 6 bases, leaving 11 bases between the germline ends. Germline CDR1 KGHSH, CDR2 LQKENI. The CDR3, as DNA: TGTGCCAGCTCAATAGATGGCGGTCAGCCCCAGCATTTT. Translated, it gives CASSIDGGQPQHF.

This clonotype occurred many times. The V call is TRBV5-1, the J call TRBJ2-7, with 7 bases lining up with TRBD2. Losses at the gene ends were 4 bases for V and 3 bases for J; bases not matched to a gene: 7. This CDR3 contains 14 residues. The germline gives CDR1 SGHRS, CDR2 YFSETQ. CDR3 in amino acids: CASSVVGGSYEQYF. The CDR3 nucleotides are TGCGCCAGCAGCGTGGTTGGCGGGAGCTACGAGCAGTACTTC.

A few counts support this clonotype. V usage is TRBV27 and J usage is TRBJ2-7; 7 bases are a match to TRBD2. The junction had 18 bases not matched to a gene; V was cut back by 5 bases and J by 2 bases. CDR1 and CDR2 (germline): MNHEY, SMNVEV (reference sequence). The CDR3 runs 18 residues. CDR3 protein: CASSQNDPLTSDAYEQYF. The CDR3 DNA is TGTGCCAGCAGTCAAAACGACCCCCTAACTAGCGACGCCTACGAGCAGTACTTC.

This clonotype was detected ten times or more. This chain uses TRBV5-4 with TRBJ2-7; D gene ambiguous. The V gene's germline CDR1 is SGHNT and CDR2 YYREEE (reference sequence). V gave up 7 bases and J gave up 0 bases, with 17 bases separating them. The CDR3 is 15 amino acids. CDR3 nucleotides: TGTGCCAGCCAAGCTACCAGTCAAGGCTCCTACGAGCAGTACTTC. This codes for CASQATSQGSYEQYF.

This clonotype was detected many times. CDR3 loop: CASSNHQGNTEAFF. The CDR3 DNA follows: TGTGCCAGCAGCAACCACCAGGGGAACACTGAAGCTTTCTTT. This chain joins TRBV12-3 or TRBV12-4 and TRBJ1-1; possible D gene TRBD1, 5 bases. The CDR3 has 14 residues. Trimming removed 6 bases at V and 1 base at J, with 12 bases between.

This clonotype was seen repeatedly, ten times or more. The V call is TRBV5-4, the J call TRBJ2-1, with D hard to call. This CDR3 has 12 residues. V dropped 4 bases and J dropped 7 bases, with 9 bases sitting between them. Germline values: CDR1 SGHNT, CDR2 YYREEE (reference sequence). The CDR3 loop reads CASSPSLNEQFF. The CDR3 coding sequence is TGTGCCAGCAGCCCCTCGTTAAATGAGCAGTTCTTC. The whole variable domain, filled in from reference TRBV5-4 and TRBJ2-1, reads ETGVTQSPTHLIKTRGQQVTLRCSSQSGHNTVSWYQQALGQGPQFIFQYYREEENGRGNFPPRFSGLQFPNYSSELNVNALELDDSALYLCASSPSLNEQFFGPGTRLTVL.